This T cell receptor (beta chain) was obtained from a study of shared clonotypes between healthy human individuals. The overall study: CD8 memory received one plate per donor, CD8 naive two, CD4 memory three and CD4 naive three.

This clone appeared once. The antigen remains undetermined. V shed 7 bases, J shed 3 bases, and the junction held 5 bases outside the gene matches. This CDR3 is built from 14 residues. Germline CDR1 MDHEN, CDR2 SYDVKM. The test was conducted at deep level. Method: immunoSEQ multiplex PCR; TCRdb's copy keeps in-frame clones and lacks some. The data show 1.6 million or so clones, approximately 98.5% seen once. The study's findings and limits: Generally, naive subsets came out with larger estimated richness than memory subsets.

The V call is TRBV28, the J call TRBJ2-1; 8 nucleotides line up with TRBD2. The source of this sequence is a young man in good health. The sequenced sample was naive CD4+ T cells sorted from blood. Subset here: CD45RA+ positively selected. CDR3 residues: CASTRAGGYNEQFF. The CDR3 DNA is TGTGCCAGCACCCGGGCGGGGGGCTACAATGAGCAGTTCTTC. Filled out from reference TRBV28 and TRBJ2-1, the complete variable domain reads DVKVTQSSRYLVKRTGEKVFLECVQDMDHENMFWYRQDPGLGLRLIYFSYDVKMKEKGDIPEGYSVSREKKERFSLILESASTNQTSMYLCASTRAGGYNEQFFGPGTRLTVL.